The sequence of this T cell receptor beta chain was determined in a study of cytomegalovirus exposure and HLA in healthy donors. As for this clone: Its specificity is not known.

PCR employed 60 Vbeta and 13 Jbeta primers. Method: immunoSEQ multiplex PCR; TCRdb's copy keeps in-frame clones and lacks some. The sample carries approximately 160,000 clones, 75% to 90% recorded once. Study results and caveats: It was in a later analysis that TCR association rates were seen to vary by HLA locus, highest for DRB1 and lowest for HLA-C.

Germline CDR1 and CDR2: MNHEY and SMNVEV (reference sequence). J was trimmed by 15 bases and V by 5 bases; bases with no gene match: 21. The CDR3 is made up of 17 amino acids. The clonotype comes from a woman in her fifties or sixties in good health and CMV-seropositive. Input material: PBMCs. The rearrangement links TRBV27 to TRBJ1-6; 8 positions match TRBD1. CDR3 nucleotide sequence: TGTGCCAGCAGTAGATACCTGACAGGGGCCGCCTCATTGGACCTCCACTTT. It is translated as CASSRYLTGAASLDLHF.